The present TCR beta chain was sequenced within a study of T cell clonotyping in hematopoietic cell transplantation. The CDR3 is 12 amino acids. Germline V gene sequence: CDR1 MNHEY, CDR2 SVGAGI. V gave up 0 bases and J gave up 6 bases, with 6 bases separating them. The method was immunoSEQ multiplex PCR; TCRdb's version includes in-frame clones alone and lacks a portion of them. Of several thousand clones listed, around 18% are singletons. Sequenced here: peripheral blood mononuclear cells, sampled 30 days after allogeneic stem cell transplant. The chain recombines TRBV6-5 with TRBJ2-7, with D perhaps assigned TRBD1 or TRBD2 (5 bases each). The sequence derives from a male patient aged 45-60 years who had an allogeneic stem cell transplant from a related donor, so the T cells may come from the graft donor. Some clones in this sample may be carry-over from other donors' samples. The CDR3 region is CASSYSRGEQYF. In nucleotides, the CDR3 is TGTGCCAGCAGTTACTCGAGGGGCGAGCAGTACTTC.